These T cell receptor beta chains were read from a single sample in a study of blood T cell repertoires in COVID-19. Clones were sequenced by immunoSEQ multiplex PCR, and TCRdb holds only the in-frame ones, with some missing. The repertoire holds approximately 70,000 clones, with about 90% as singletons. The sample comprised peripheral blood. The receptor set was obtained from a human donor in a cohort sampled during active COVID-19. The CDR3 runs from the conserved cysteine through the conserved F or W. The D gene is left open where the match is weak. Size values are once, few and many counts, or a class for expanded clones, and some rows have none.

>-|TRBV11-2|-|TRBJ1-5
CASSLDGGDQPQHF
>-|TRBV5-1|-|TRBJ1-2
CASSFEEVNGYTF
>-|TRBV4-3|TRBD2|TRBJ2-7
CASSRRASGGDEQYF
>-|TRBV28|-|TRBJ1-2
CASSPVNYGYTF
>-|TRBV19|-|TRBJ1-5
CASSGGFSNQPQHF
>-|TRBV7-8|-|TRBJ1-2
CASSLAEGTNYGYTF
>once|TRBV28|-|TRBJ1-1
CASSFQGGSNTEAFF
>-|TRBV30|-|TRBJ2-7
CAWVGGYEQYF
>-|TRBV28|-|TRBJ2-7
CASSLVQGPNEQYF
>few|TRBV24-1|TRBD1|TRBJ2-6
CATSDSRTGPLGANVLTF
>-|TRBV27|-|TRBJ2-7
CASSFSGSGSYEQYF
>-|TRBV11-2|TRBD1|TRBJ2-7
CASSLGRQGLGEQYF
>-|TRBV6-5|-|TRBJ2-6
CASSSTAASVLTF
>-|TRBV6-5|-|TRBJ2-6
CASSYSASTGANVLTF
>-|TRBV20-1|TRBD1|TRBJ1-2
CSASSGTGYYGYTF
>-|TRBV14|-|TRBJ1-1
CASSRGVWNTEAFF
>-|TRBV6-4|TRBD1|TRBJ1-5
CASSSTGGVQPQHF
>-|TRBV27|TRBD1|TRBJ2-5
CASSLGQGKETQYF
>-|TRBV7-2|-|TRBJ2-7
CASSLGVGVFPYEQYF
>-|TRBV7-2|TRBD1|TRBJ1-2
CASSSTGTGGDGYTF
>once|TRBV7-2|TRBD1|TRBJ2-7
CASFPGTGSYEQYF
>-|TRBV12-3/TRBV12-4|-|TRBJ2-7
CASSGPRVYF
>-|TRBV27|TRBD1|TRBJ1-1
CASSLKTGTTEAFF
>-|TRBV10-2|-|TRBJ1-5
CASSESGLLSNQPQHF
>once|TRBV30|-|TRBJ1-5
CAWSPSDNQPQHF
>-|TRBV5-8|TRBD1|TRBJ1-2
CASSLVAGGYGYTF
>-|TRBV20-1|-|TRBJ2-7
CSASKYEAAYYEQYF
>-|TRBV28|-|TRBJ1-5
CASSWRGGRNQPQHF
>-|TRBV10-1|TRBD1|TRBJ1-2
CASRRTGGDYGYTF
>-|TRBV7-2|-|TRBJ2-7
CASSLAGATPAYEQYF
>-|TRBV6-4|TRBD1|TRBJ2-7
CASTRTGGPPYEQYF
>-|TRBV12-5|-|TRBJ2-7
CASGDSSLWEQYF
>-|TRBV15|-|TRBJ1-2
CATSRVFRGGYTF
>-|TRBV3-1/TRBV3-2|TRBD1|TRBJ2-7
CASSQRPGTGFESYEQYF
>once|TRBV7-2|-|TRBJ2-7
CASSLAPDIAYEQYF
>-|TRBV13|-|TRBJ2-7
CASSLAGEGEEQYF
>once|TRBV9|TRBD1|TRBJ2-7
CASSVGQETYEQYF
>-|TRBV2|-|TRBJ2-2
CGAVGGHGELFF
>-|TRBV10-3|-|TRBJ1-2
CAISEFRPTPDPGYGYTF
>-|TRBV28|-|TRBJ2-7
CASSMTAGSRPYEQYF
>-|TRBV6-5|-|TRBJ1-2
CASSSVPSTGSYGYTF
>once|TRBV9|-|TRBJ1-1
CASSFRGWALGLAFF
>once|TRBV2|-|TRBJ1-4
CASSELGSNEKLFF
>-|TRBV9|-|TRBJ1-2
CASSVAAGKDYGYTF
>once|TRBV11-2|TRBD2|TRBJ2-7
CASAVGEGYEQYF
>-|TRBV7-2|TRBD1|TRBJ2-7
CASSFGTGRREQYF
>-|TRBV7-8|TRBD1|TRBJ1-1
CASSFRTGVPLEAFF
>-|TRBV6-1|TRBD2|TRBJ2-3
CASSEGLAGGYASTDTQYF
>-|TRBV5-5|-|TRBJ1-5
CASSLAGGANQPQHF
>-|TRBV5-5|-|TRBJ1-1
CASSLVGHGWLNTEAFF
>-|TRBV27|TRBD1|TRBJ2-7
CASSLGTGGSYEQYF
>-|TRBV5-1|-|TRBJ1-1
CASSSGRTEAFF
>-|TRBV7-2|TRBD2|TRBJ2-5
CASSSLTSGGAETQYF
>few|TRBV10-1|TRBD1|TRBJ1-2
CASMGTGLIYGYTF
>-|TRBV19|-|TRBJ1-6
CASSIERTNNSPLHF
>-|TRBV11-2|TRBD1|TRBJ1-2
CASRRPGTGGSRDGYTF
>-|TRBV6-2/TRBV6-3|-|TRBJ2-3
CASSYGPTTDTQYF
>-|TRBV5-4|TRBD1|TRBJ1-6
CASSTTGGNSPLHF
>-|TRBV21-1|-|TRBJ1-2
CASISFGRRRDYGYTF